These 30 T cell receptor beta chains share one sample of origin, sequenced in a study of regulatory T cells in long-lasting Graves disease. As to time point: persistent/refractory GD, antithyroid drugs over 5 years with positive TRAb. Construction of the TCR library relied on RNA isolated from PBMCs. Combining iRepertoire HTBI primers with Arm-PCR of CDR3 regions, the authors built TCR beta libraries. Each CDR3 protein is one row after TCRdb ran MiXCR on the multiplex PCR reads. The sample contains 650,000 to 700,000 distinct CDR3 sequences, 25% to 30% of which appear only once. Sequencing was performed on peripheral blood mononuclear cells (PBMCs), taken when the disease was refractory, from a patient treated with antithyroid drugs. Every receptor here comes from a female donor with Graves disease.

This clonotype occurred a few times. CDR3 amino acids: CASKQGDRDPGELFF. For the CDR3, the DNA is TGTGCCAGCAAACAGGGGGACAGGGATCCCGGGGAGCTGTTTTTT. J is TRBJ2-2 and V is TRBV6-1; the match to TRBD1 covers 9 bases. The V gene end was trimmed by 7 bases and the J gene end by 6 bases; junction bases not matched to a gene: 9. The CDR3 consists of 15 residues. The germline CDR1 and CDR2 sequences are MNHNS and SASEGT.

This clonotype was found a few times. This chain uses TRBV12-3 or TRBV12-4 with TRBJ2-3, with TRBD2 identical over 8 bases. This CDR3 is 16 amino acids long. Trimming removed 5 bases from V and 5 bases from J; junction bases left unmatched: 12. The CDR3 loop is CASSQALGLVGDTQYF. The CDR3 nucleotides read TGTGCCAGCAGTCAAGCCCTGGGACTAGTAGGAGATACGCAGTATTTT.

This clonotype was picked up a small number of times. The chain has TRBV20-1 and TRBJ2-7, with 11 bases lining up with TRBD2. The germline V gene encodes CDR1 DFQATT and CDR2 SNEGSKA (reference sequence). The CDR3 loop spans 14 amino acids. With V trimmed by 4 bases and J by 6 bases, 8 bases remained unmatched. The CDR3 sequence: CSATQALAGGEQYF. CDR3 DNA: TGCAGTGCTACCCAAGCGCTAGCGGGAGGCGAGCAGTACTTC.

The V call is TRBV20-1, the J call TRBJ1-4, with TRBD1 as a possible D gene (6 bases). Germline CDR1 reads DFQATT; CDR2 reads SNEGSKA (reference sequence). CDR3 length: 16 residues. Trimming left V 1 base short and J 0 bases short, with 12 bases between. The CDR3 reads CSARAYRDATNEKLFF. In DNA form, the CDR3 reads TGCAGTGCTAGAGCCTACAGGGATGCAACTAATGAAAAACTGTTTTTT.

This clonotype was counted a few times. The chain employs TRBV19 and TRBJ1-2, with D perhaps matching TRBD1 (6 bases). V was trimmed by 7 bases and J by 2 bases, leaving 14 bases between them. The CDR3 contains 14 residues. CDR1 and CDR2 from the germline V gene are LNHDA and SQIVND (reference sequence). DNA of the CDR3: TGTGCCAGTACCCCCGACAGGCTCAACTATGGCTACACCTTC. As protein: CASTPDRLNYGYTF. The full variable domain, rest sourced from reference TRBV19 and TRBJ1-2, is DGGITQSPKYLFRKEGQNVTLSCEQNLNHDAMYWYRQDPGQGLRLIYYSQIVNDFQKGDIAEGYSVSREKKESFPLTVTSAQKNPTAFYLCASTPDRLNYGYTFGSGTRLTVV.

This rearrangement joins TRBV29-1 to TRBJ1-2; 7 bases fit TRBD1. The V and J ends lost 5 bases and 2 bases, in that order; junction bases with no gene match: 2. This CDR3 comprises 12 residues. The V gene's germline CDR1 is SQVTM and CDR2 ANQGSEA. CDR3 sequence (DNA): TGCAGCGTTTCCAGGGGGAACTATGGCTACACCTTC. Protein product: CSVSRGNYGYTF.

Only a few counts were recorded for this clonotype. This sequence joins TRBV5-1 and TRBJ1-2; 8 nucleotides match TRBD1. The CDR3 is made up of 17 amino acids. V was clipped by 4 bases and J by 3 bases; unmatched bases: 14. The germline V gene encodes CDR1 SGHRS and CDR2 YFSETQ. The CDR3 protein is CASSPKSQGARDYGYTF. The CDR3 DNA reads TGCGCCAGCAGCCCTAAATCCCAGGGGGCAAGGGACTATGGCTACACCTTC.

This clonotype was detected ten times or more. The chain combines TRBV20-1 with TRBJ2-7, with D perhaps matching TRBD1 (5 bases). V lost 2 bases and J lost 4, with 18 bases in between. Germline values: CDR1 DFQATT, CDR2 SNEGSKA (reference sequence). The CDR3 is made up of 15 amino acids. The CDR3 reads CSARWGGFPLYEQYF. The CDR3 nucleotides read TGCAGTGCTAGATGGGGCGGATTTCCCCTGTACGAGCAGTACTTC.

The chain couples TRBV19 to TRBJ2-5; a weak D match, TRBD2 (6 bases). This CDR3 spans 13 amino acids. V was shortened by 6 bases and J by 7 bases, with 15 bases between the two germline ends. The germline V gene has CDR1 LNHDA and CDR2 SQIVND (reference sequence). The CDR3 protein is CASRPIQGGTQYF. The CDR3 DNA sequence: TGTGCCAGTAGACCGATTCAGGGAGGGACCCAGTACTTC.

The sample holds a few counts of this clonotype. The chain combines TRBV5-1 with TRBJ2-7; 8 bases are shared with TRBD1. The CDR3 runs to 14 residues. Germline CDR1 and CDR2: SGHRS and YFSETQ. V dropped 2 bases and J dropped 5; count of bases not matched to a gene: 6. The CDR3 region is CASSLTGGLNEQYF. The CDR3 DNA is TGCGCCAGCAGCTTAACAGGGGGGTTGAACGAGCAGTACTTC.

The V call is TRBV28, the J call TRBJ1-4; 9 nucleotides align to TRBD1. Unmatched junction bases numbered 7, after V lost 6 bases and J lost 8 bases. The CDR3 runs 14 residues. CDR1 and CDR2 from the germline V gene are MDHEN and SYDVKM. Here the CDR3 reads CASSVTGGTEKLFF. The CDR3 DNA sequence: TGTGCCAGCAGCGTAACAGGGGGCACCGAAAAACTGTTTTTT.

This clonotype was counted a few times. The DNA of the CDR3 is TGTGCCAGCAGTAAAGTCGGGAGCAACGCTGAAGCTTTCTTT. Translated, it gives CASSKVGSNAEAFF. The J gene is TRBJ1-1, the V gene TRBV6-1; no clear D. The germline V gene encodes CDR1 MNHNS and CDR2 SASEGT. The CDR3 contains 14 residues. V was cut by 5 bases and J by 6 bases, with 16 bases left in between.

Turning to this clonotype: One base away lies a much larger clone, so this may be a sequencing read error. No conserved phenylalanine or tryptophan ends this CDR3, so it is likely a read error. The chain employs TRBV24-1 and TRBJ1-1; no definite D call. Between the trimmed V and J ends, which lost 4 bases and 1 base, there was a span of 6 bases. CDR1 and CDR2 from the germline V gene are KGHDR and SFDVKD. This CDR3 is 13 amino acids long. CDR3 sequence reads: CATSDPGNTEAFL. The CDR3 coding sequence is TGTGCCACCAGTGACCCGGGGAACACTGAAGCTTTCCTT.

The DNA of the CDR3 is TGTGCCAGCAGTTTATATTGCCGAACCGGGACAGGGGCTAATGGGGCCAACGTCCTGACTTTC. Residues: CASSLYCRTGTGANGANVLTF. The genes are TRBV27 and TRBJ2-6, with 10 bases identical to TRBD1. This CDR3 comprises 21 residues. CDR1 and CDR2 from the germline V gene are MNHEY and SMNVEV (reference sequence). Trimming removed 1 base from V and 3 bases from J; junction bases left unmatched: 15.

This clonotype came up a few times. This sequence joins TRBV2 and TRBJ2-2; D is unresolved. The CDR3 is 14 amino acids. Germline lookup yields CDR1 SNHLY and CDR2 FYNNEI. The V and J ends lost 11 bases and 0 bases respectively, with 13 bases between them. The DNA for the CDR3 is TGTGCCCCTCGTCCGGCTACGAACACCGGGGAGCTGTTTTTT. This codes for CAPRPATNTGELFF.

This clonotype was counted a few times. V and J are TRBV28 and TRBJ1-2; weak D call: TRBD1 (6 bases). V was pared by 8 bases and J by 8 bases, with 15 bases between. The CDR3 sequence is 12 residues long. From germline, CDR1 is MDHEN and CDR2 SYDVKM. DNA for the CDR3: TGTGCCAGCTTGGGGGGCGGAAGAGGCTACACCTTC. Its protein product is CASLGGGRGYTF.

The CDR3 coding sequence is TGTGCCAGCAGGTGGGACACCATATATTTT. Translating gives CASRWDTIYF. V and J are TRBV6-1 and TRBJ1-3; D is unresolved. Germline values: CDR1 MNHNS, CDR2 SASEGT. V was clipped by 6 bases and J by 8 bases, with 5 bases between them. This CDR3 has 10 amino acids.

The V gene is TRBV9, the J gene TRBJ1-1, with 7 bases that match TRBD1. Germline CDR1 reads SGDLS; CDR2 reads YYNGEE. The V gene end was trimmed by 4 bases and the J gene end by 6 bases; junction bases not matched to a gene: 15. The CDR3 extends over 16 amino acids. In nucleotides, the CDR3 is TGTGCCAGCAGCCTACGTAGGGGCAAGGGGGCGCCTGAAGCTTTCTTT. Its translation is CASSLRRGKGAPEAFF.

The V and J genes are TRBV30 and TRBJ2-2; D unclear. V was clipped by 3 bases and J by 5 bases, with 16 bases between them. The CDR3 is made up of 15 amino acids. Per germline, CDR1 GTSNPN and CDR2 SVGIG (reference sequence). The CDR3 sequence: CAWRPKGLNTGELFF. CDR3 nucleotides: TGTGCCTGGAGGCCGAAGGGATTGAATACCGGGGAGCTGTTTTTT. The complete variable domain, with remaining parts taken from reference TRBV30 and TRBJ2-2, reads SQTIHQWPATLVQPVGSPLSLECTVEGTSNPNLYWYRQAAGRGLQLLFYSVGIGQISSEVPQNLSASRPQDRQFILSSKKLLLSDSGFYLCAWRPKGLNTGELFFGEGSRLTVL.

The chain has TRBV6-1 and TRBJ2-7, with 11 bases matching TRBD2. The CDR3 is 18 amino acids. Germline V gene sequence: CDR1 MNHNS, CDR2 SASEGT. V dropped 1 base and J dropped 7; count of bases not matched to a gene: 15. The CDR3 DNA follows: TGTGCCAGCAGTGAAGTGGGGGGATATCTAGCGGGAGGAAATGAGCAGTACTTC. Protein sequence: CASSEVGGYLAGGNEQYF.

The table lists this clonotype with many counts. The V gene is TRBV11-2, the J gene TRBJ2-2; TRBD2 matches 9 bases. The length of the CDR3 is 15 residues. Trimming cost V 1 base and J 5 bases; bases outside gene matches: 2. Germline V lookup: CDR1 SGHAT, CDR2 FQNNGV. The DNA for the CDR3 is TGTGCCAGCAGCTTAGGGGGACTAGCAACCGGGGAGCTGTTTTTT. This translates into CASSLGGLATGELFF.

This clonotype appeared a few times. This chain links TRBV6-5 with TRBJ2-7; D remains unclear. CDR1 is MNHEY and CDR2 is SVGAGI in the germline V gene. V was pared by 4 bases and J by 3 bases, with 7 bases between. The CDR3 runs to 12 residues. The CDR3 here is CASSSAGYEQYF. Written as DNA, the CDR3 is TGTGCCAGCAGTTCTGCAGGCTACGAGCAGTACTTC.

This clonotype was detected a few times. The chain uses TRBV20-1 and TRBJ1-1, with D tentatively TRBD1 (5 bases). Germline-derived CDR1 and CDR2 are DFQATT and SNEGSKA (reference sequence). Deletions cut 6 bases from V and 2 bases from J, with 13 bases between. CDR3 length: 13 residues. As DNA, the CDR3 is TGCAGTGCCGCTTGGACACCTAACACTGAAGCTTTCTTT. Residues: CSAAWTPNTEAFF.

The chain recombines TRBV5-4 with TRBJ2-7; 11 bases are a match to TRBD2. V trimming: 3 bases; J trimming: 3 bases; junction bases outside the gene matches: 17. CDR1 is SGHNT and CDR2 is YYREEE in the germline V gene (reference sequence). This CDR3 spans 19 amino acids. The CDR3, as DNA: TGTGCCAGCAGCTCCGCCGTCAATAGCGGGAGGGCCAATCTCTACGAGCAGTACTTC. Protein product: CASSSAVNSGRANLYEQYF. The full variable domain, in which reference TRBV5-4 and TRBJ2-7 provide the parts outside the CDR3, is ETGVTQSPTHLIKTRGQQVTLRCSSQSGHNTVSWYQQALGQGPQFIFQYYREEENGRGNFPPRFSGLQFPNYSSELNVNALELDDSALYLCASSSAVNSGRANLYEQYFGPGTRLTVT.

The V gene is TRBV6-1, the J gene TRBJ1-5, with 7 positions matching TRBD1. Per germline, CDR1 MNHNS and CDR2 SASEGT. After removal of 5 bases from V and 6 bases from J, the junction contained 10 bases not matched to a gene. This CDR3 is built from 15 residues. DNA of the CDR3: TGTGCCAGCAGTAGAGACAGGGTTAGTATTCAGCCCCAGCATTTT. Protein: CASSRDRVSIQPQHF.

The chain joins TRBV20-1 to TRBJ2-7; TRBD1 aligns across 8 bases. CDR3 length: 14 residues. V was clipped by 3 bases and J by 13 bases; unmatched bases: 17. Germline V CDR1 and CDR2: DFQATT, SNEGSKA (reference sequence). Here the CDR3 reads CSASPLVGQAVRYF. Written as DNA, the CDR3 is TGCAGTGCTAGTCCCCTCGTGGGACAGGCGGTCCGCTACTTC.

The CDR3 DNA sequence: TGCGCCAGCAGCTTAACCCCCGCCGGGACTAGCGGGGAACAGTTCTTC. Translating it yields CASSLTPAGTSGEQFF. The J gene is TRBJ2-1, the V gene TRBV5-1, with TRBD2 identical over 13 bases. In germline, CDR1 is SGHRS, CDR2 YFSETQ. This CDR3 spans 16 amino acids. V gave up 2 bases and J gave up 13 bases; unmatched junction bases: 12.

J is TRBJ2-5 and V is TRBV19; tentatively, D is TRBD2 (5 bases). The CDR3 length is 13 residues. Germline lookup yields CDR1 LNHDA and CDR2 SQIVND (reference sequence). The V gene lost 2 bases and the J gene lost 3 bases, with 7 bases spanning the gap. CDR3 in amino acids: CASSISGEETQYF. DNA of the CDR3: TGTGCCAGTAGTATATCCGGGGAAGAGACCCAGTACTTC.

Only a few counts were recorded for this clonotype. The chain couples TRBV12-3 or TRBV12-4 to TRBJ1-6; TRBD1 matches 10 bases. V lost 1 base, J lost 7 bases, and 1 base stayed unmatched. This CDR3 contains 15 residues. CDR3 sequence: CASSLVGQGNSPLHF. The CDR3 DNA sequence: TGTGCCAGCAGTTTAGTGGGACAGGGGAATTCACCCCTCCACTTT.

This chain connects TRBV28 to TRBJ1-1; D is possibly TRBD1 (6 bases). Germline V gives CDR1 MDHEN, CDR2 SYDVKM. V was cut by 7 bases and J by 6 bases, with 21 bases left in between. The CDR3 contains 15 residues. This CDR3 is CASKGARGLGAEAFF. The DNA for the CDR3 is TGTGCCAGCAAAGGGGCCCGGGGGCTAGGGGCTGAAGCTTTCTTT.